Shown below are 20 T cell receptor beta chains from a single sample sequenced in a study of CD8+CD57+ T cells in acquired aplastic anemia listed by TCRdb under 2018. Expansion of CD8+CD57+ cells had been shown by flow cytometry in the patients chosen for sequencing. The reads were generated on an Illumina HiSeq 2000. Profiling of TCR beta VDJ combinations and CDR3 sequences used genomic DNA as the template. TCRdb took the public reads, trimmed them with fastp at Q25, ran MiXCR for clone calling and kept in-frame beta chains. Rows matching on CDR3 protein sequence are summarized as one entry with the most common DNA and genes. Present in this sample are approximately 190,000 distinct CDR3 sequences, just under 50% of which were seen just once. 8% to 10% of the sample comes from the top ten. Sequenced sample: sorted CD4+, CD8+, or CD8+CD57+ T cells (not recorded which) from PBMCs. All receptors come from a human donor with aplastic anemia.

Ten or more counts support this clonotype. This chain joins TRBV7-9 and TRBJ2-7, with 9 bases lining up with TRBD1. The CDR3 spans 14 residues. Per germline, CDR1 SEHNR and CDR2 FQNEAQ (reference sequence). The J segment lost 3 bases and the V segment lost 3 bases, leaving 3 bases of the junction unmatched. CDR3 sequence: CASSLGGQGYEQYF. CDR3 DNA: TGTGCCAGCAGCTTGGGGGGACAGGGCTACGAGCAGTACTTC.

This chain uses TRBV7-2 with TRBJ1-2; 11 positions agree with TRBD1. The V segment lost 4 bases and the J segment 4 bases; nucleotides outside the gene matches: 2. The CDR3 contains 14 residues. Per the germline V gene, CDR1 is SGHTA and CDR2 is FQGNSA. The DNA for the CDR3 is TGTGCCAGCAGCTCGGACAGGGGGCCCTATGGCTACACCTTC. Its translation is CASSSDRGPYGYTF.

The V call is TRBV7-6, the J call TRBJ2-7; D is ambiguous. V was trimmed by 0 bases and J by 6 bases, leaving 12 bases between them. Germline V gene data show CDR1 as SGHVS and CDR2 as FNYEAQ. The CDR3 is made up of 14 amino acids. As DNA, the CDR3 is TGTGCCAGCAGCTTAGCGCTCGGATTCGGCGAGCAGTACTTC. Translated: CASSLALGFGEQYF.

This clonotype was seen more than once but under ten times. The chain links TRBV19 to TRBJ2-1, with a possible D match to TRBD1 (6 bases). This CDR3 is built from 15 residues. The V gene's germline CDR1 is LNHDA and CDR2 SQIVND (reference sequence). V was shortened by 6 bases and J by 2 bases, with 14 bases between the two germline ends. The DNA of the CDR3 is TGTGCCAGTAGCGCAGGACAGACAACCTACAATGAGCAGTTCTTC. Translated: CASSAGQTTYNEQFF.

This clonotype showed up just a few times. The chain couples TRBV4-1 to TRBJ1-1; possible D gene TRBD1, 5 bases. V lost 6 bases and J lost 5, with 13 bases in between. The CDR3 contains 13 residues. Per germline, CDR1 MGHRA and CDR2 YSYEKL. The CDR3 region is CASSEGFGTEAFF. The CDR3 coding sequence is TGCGCCAGCAGTGAGGGGTTCGGGACTGAAGCTTTCTTT.

This clonotype was recorded many times. Here the CDR3 reads CSAKPAGGGYGYTF. CDR3 DNA sequence: TGCAGTGCCAAGCCCGCAGGGGGCGGCTATGGCTACACCTTC. The chain employs TRBV20-1 and TRBJ1-2; 8 bases are shared with TRBD1. CDR3 length: 14 residues. Germline-derived CDR1 and CDR2 are DFQATT and SNEGSKA (reference sequence). V lost 6 bases and J lost 4; bases outside the gene matches: 10.

This clonotype was detected many times. The J gene is TRBJ1-2, the V gene TRBV7-8; D unclear. CDR3 length equals 13 residues. Germline CDR1 is SGHVS and CDR2 is FQNEAQ. V was trimmed by 7 bases and J by 7 bases, leaving 16 bases between them. The CDR3 DNA sequence: TGTGCCAGCAACACGGGAGGGAATAGTGGCTACACCTTC. Protein: CASNTGGNSGYTF. The full variable domain, with the rest looked up from reference TRBV7-8 and TRBJ1-2, is GAGVSQSPRYKVAKRGQDVALRCDPISGHVSLFWYQQALGQGPEFLTYFQNEAQLDKSGLPSDRFFAERPEGSVSTLKIQRTQQEDSAVYLCASNTGGNSGYTFGSGTRLTVV.

This clonotype was seen more than once but under ten times. A much larger clone lies one base from this, so it may be a read error. The chain recombines TRBV6-1 with TRBJ2-7; D may be TRBD1 (6 bases). The CDR3 spans 16 residues. With 6 bases removed from V and 5 bases from J, the gap between germline ends came to 23 bases. Germline V lookup: CDR1 MNHNS, CDR2 SASEGT. CDR3 amino acids: CASRTTDRTETHEQYF. The DNA for the CDR3 is TGTGCCAGCAGAACCACCGACAGGACGGAAACCCACGAGCAGTACTTC.

A note on this clonotype: Its ends do not fully match the called genes, so a read error is possible. The V and J genes are TRBV29-1 and TRBJ1-1; no definite D call. The CDR3 runs to 13 residues. Germline lookup yields CDR1 SQVTM and CDR2 ANQGSEA. The CDR3: CSWRSGLNIEAFF. The CDR3 DNA reads TGCAGCTGGAGGTCCGGATTGAACATTGAAGCTTTCTTT.

The chain carries TRBV7-6 and TRBJ2-5, with a tentative D call TRBD1 (5 bases). The DNA matches TRBJ2-7 better at its end, which makes the J call doubtful. CDR1 is SGHVS, CDR2 FNYEAQ, per germline. There are 13 residues in the CDR3. CDR3 amino acids: CASSLAQGYEQYF. Here the CDR3 DNA reads TGTGCCAGCAGCTTAGCCCAGGGATACGAGCAGTACTTC.

This clonotype was picked up a small number of times. J is TRBJ2-7 and V is TRBV25-1; 7 nucleotides line up with TRBD1. The CDR3 is made up of 11 amino acids. The V segment lost 8 bases and the J segment 6 bases; nucleotides outside the gene matches: 4. Germline lookup yields CDR1 MGHDK and CDR2 SYGVNS. The CDR3 sequence is CASQNRGEQYF. The DNA of the CDR3 is TGTGCCAGCCAAAACAGGGGCGAGCAGTACTTC.

This clonotype was counted many times. The chain recombines TRBV4-1 with TRBJ1-2; 8 bases align to TRBD1. Germline assignment: CDR1 MGHRA and CDR2 YSYEKL. CDR3 size: 14 residues. The junction had 7 bases not matched to a gene; V was cut back by 4 bases and J by 6 bases. In nucleotides, the CDR3 is TGCGCCAGCAGCCTCCAGACAGGGGATAATGGCTACACCTTC. It specifies CASSLQTGDNGYTF.

The chain couples TRBV19 to TRBJ1-1; D call uncertain. The CDR3 covers 13 residues. Trimming removed 4 bases at V and 5 bases at J, with 11 bases between. Germline CDR1 and CDR2: LNHDA and SQIVND (reference sequence). CDR3 nucleotide sequence: TGTGCCAGTAGTAGGGGTTCGGTGACTGAAGCTTTCTTT. Residues: CASSRGSVTEAFF.

A remark on this clonotype: This may be a read error: a much more frequent sequence differs by one nucleotide. The chain carries TRBV5-1 and TRBJ1-5; maybe TRBD1 (5 bases). The CDR3 runs 15 residues. CDR1 SGHRS and CDR2 YFSETQ come from the germline V gene. DNA for the CDR3: TGCGCCGGCAGCTTGGGTGGGGCTGGCAATCAGCCCCAGCATTTT. As protein: CAGSLGGAGNQPQHF.

The rearrangement links TRBV20-1 to TRBJ2-2, with D possibly TRBD1 on 5 matching bases. V dropped 7 bases and J dropped 6 bases, with 12 bases sitting between them. Germline lookup yields CDR1 DFQATT and CDR2 SNEGSKA (reference sequence). The CDR3 totals 12 residues. The CDR3 sequence: CSGWQGSGELFF. DNA of the CDR3: TGCAGTGGGTGGCAGGGTTCCGGGGAGCTGTTTTTT.

V is TRBV15 and J is TRBJ1-4; D gene unclear. Between the trimmed V and J ends, which lost 0 bases and 3 bases, there was a span of 8 bases. The CDR3 covers 15 residues. Germline CDR1 LNHNV, CDR2 YYDKDF (reference sequence). This CDR3 is CATSRDYGSNEKLFF. The CDR3 DNA reads as TGTGCCACCAGCAGAGATTACGGATCTAATGAAAAACTGTTTTTT.

In its sample, this clonotype was seen a few times. V usage is TRBV19 and J usage is TRBJ2-1, with unresolved D. This CDR3 spans 11 amino acids. With 3 bases removed from V and 8 bases from J, the gap between germline ends came to 5 bases. Germline CDR1 LNHDA, CDR2 SQIVND (reference sequence). The CDR3 nucleotides are TGTGCCAGTAGTATTAGAGATGAGCAGTTCTTC. Protein: CASSIRDEQFF.

On this clonotype: This sequence may be a read error, since a much larger clone differs from it by one base. The chain couples TRBV11-1 to TRBJ2-3, with TRBD2 matching 12 bases. J gave up 4 bases and V 5 bases, and 13 bases lay outside the gene matches. The CDR3 length is 18 residues. Germline values: CDR1 SGHAT, CDR2 FQDESV (reference sequence). Here the CDR3 reads CASSPRLAGVPRSDTQYF. Here the CDR3 DNA reads TGTGCCAGCAGCCCACGACTAGCGGGAGTCCCCCGATCAGATACGCAGTATTTT.

J is TRBJ2-1 and V is TRBV15, with D possibly being TRBD1 (6 bases). The length of the CDR3 is 13 residues. CDR1 is LNHNV, CDR2 YYDKDF, per germline (reference sequence). The V end lost 0 bases, the J end lost 10 bases, and 10 bases lay between the germline ends. DNA for the CDR3: TGTGCCACCAGCAGAGACCAGGGGTGGGAGCAGTTCTTC. Its protein product is CATSRDQGWEQFF.

The rearrangement links TRBV10-1 to TRBJ2-2; tentatively, D is TRBD2 (7 bases). V was pared by 3 bases and J by 3 bases, with 14 bases between. Germline lookup yields CDR1 WNHNN and CDR2 SYGVQD (reference sequence). This CDR3 region has 16 residues. Here the CDR3 reads CASSEGGGWHTGELFF. The CDR3 DNA sequence: TGCGCCAGCAGTGAAGGGGGGGGTTGGCACACCGGGGAGCTGTTTTTT.